This entry lists 32 T cell receptor beta chains sequenced from one sample in a study of OX40 agonist ivuxolimab in advanced cancers. Repertoires were generated with immunoSEQ multiplex PCR, while TCRdb's copy carries only in-frame clones and drops some. In the table there are about 80,000 clones, 86% of which are singletons. Source: CD4+ or CD8+ T cells sorted from blood, taken in a trial of the OX40 agonist ivuxolimab. Source of these receptors: an adult with an advanced solid tumor such as melanoma, head and neck, liver or kidney cancer.

The CDR3 sequence: CASSTRDSNQPQHF. The DNA for the CDR3 is TGTGCCAGCAGCACCCGGGATAGCAATCAGCCCCAGCATTTT. The V and J genes are TRBV7-2 and TRBJ1-5; D is ambiguous. Germline CDR1 SGHTA, CDR2 FQGNSA. Deletions cut 5 bases from V and 0 bases from J, with 8 bases between. The CDR3 has 14 residues.

This rearrangement joins TRBV27 to TRBJ1-5; no clear D gene. The V gene lost 3 bases and the J gene lost 4 bases, with 10 bases spanning the gap. The CDR3 extends over 14 amino acids. Looked up from germline, CDR1 is MNHEY and CDR2 is SMNVEV (reference sequence). Written as DNA, the CDR3 is TGTGCCAGCAGTTTCCGGTCCCAGAATCAGCCCCAGCATTTT. Residues: CASSFRSQNQPQHF.

The chain combines TRBV19 with TRBJ2-3, with TRBD1 identical over 7 bases. J was trimmed by 2 bases and V by 7 bases; bases with no gene match: 9. Germline CDR1 reads LNHDA; CDR2 reads SQIVND (reference sequence). The CDR3 loop spans 15 amino acids. The CDR3 is CASNLQGWNTDTQYF. The CDR3 DNA reads TGTGCCAGTAACCTACAGGGGTGGAACACAGATACGCAGTATTTT. Combining the CDR3 with reference TRBV19 and TRBJ2-3 gives the whole variable domain DGGITQSPKYLFRKEGQNVTLSCEQNLNHDAMYWYRQDPGQGLRLIYYSQIVNDFQKGDIAEGYSVSREKKESFPLTVTSAQKNPTAFYLCASNLQGWNTDTQYFGPGTRLTVL.

This chain links TRBV5-4 with TRBJ1-2; 7 bases agree with TRBD1. Germline-derived CDR1 and CDR2 are SGHNT and YYREEE (reference sequence). The CDR3 runs to 15 residues. V lost 5 bases, J lost 8 bases, and 15 bases stayed unmatched. CDR3 protein: CASSPPLNTGAGYTF. CDR3 coding DNA: TGTGCCAGCAGTCCTCCCCTTAACACAGGGGCCGGCTACACCTTC.

The V gene is TRBV7-3, the J gene TRBJ2-3; possible D gene TRBD2, 5 bases. This CDR3 region has 14 residues. V was pared by 5 bases and J by 6 bases, with 15 bases between. Germline loops: CDR1 SGHTA, CDR2 FQGTGA. CDR3 region: CASSPTTSADTQYF. The DNA of the CDR3 is TGTGCCAGCAGCCCGACCACTAGTGCCGATACGCAGTATTTT.

This rearrangement joins TRBV9 to TRBJ1-2, with D unclear. Germline lookup yields CDR1 SGDLS and CDR2 YYNGEE. Between the trimmed V and J ends, which lost 0 bases and 5 bases, there was a span of 17 bases. The CDR3 is 16 residues long. In DNA, the CDR3 is TGTGCCAGCAGCGTAGGTATAGGTGGGTCAGGTTATGGCTACACCTTC. Translation: CASSVGIGGSGYGYTF.

The chain couples TRBV27 to TRBJ1-5; 7 bases line up with TRBD1. This CDR3 is 14 amino acids long. The ends lost 5 bases at V and 5 bases at J; junction bases unmatched: 6. Germline V gene sequence: CDR1 MNHEY, CDR2 SMNVEV (reference sequence). For the CDR3, the DNA is TGTGCCAGCAGTCTCCGACAGGGTTATCAGCCCCAGCATTTT. Amino acid sequence: CASSLRQGYQPQHF.

Details on this clone: At one end the junction does not follow the germline gene, possibly because of a read error. This rearrangement joins TRBV2 to TRBJ2-7, with D possibly called TRBD1 or TRBD2 (6 bases each). The CDR3 extends over 14 amino acids. Germline loops: CDR1 SNHLY, CDR2 FYNNEI. CDR3 nucleotides: TGCGCCAGCAGTGGGGGGCTCGCTAGCTCCGAGCAGTACTTC. It yields the protein CASSGGLASSEQYF.

CDR3 DNA: TGCGCCAGCAGCCCCGGCGGGAAGAGCACAGATACGCAGTATTTT. Encoded protein: CASSPGGKSTDTQYF. The chain links TRBV5-1 to TRBJ2-3; a weak D match, TRBD2 (6 bases). Germline CDR1 and CDR2: SGHRS and YFSETQ. Trimming left V 4 bases short and J 0 bases short, with 12 bases between. The CDR3 runs 15 residues.

The chain uses TRBV7-2 and TRBJ1-5; D remains ambiguous. V was shortened by 5 bases and J by 4 bases, with 15 bases between the two germline ends. This CDR3 is built from 15 residues. CDR1 is SGHTA and CDR2 is FQGNSA in the germline V gene. The CDR3, as DNA: TGTGCCAGCAGCCCCGCCGACATGGGGAATCAGCCCCAGCATTTT. Amino acid sequence: CASSPADMGNQPQHF.

This chain joins TRBV6-6 and TRBJ2-7; the match to TRBD1 covers 9 bases. This CDR3 comprises 14 residues. Germline assignment: CDR1 MNHNY and CDR2 SVGAGI (reference sequence). J was trimmed by 5 bases and V by 6 bases; bases with no gene match: 8. CDR3 nucleotides: TGTGCCAGCAGCCTCAGACAGGGGGTGGACGAGCAGTACTTC. Translated: CASSLRQGVDEQYF.

The chain is built from TRBV5-6 and TRBJ1-4; tentatively, D is TRBD1 (5 bases). This CDR3 region has 13 residues. Germline CDR1 SGHDT, CDR2 YYEEEE. Trimming shortened V by 4 bases and J by 8 bases, and 12 bases separated the two germline ends. CDR3 loop: CASSAGTLEKLFF. The CDR3 DNA reads TGTGCCAGCAGCGCCGGGACTTTAGAAAAACTGTTTTTT.

The V call is TRBV19, the J call TRBJ2-3; D gene ambiguous. The germline CDR1 and CDR2 sequences are LNHDA and SQIVND (reference sequence). The CDR3 runs 13 residues. V lost 3 bases and J lost 3, with 7 bases in between. CDR3 nucleotide sequence: TGTGCCAGTAGTATTGAGGAGACAGATACGCAGTATTTT. Its protein is CASSIEETDTQYF.

This clone came up once. This rearrangement joins TRBV19 to TRBJ2-2; no definite D call. CDR1 and CDR2 from the germline V gene are LNHDA and SQIVND (reference sequence). CDR3 length equals 13 residues. Trimming left V 4 bases short and J 4 bases short, with 7 bases between. The CDR3 reads CASSTLGTGELFF. The CDR3 nucleotides read TGTGCCAGTAGTACCCTAGGCACCGGGGAGCTGTTTTTT.

J is TRBJ1-4 and V is TRBV28; unclear D gene. Per the germline V gene, CDR1 is MDHEN and CDR2 is SYDVKM. This CDR3 spans 15 amino acids. The V gene lost 1 base and the J gene lost 8 bases, with 14 bases spanning the gap. The CDR3 sequence is CASSLSAFLIEKLFF. CDR3 coding DNA: TGTGCCAGCAGTTTATCGGCCTTTTTAATCGAAAAACTGTTTTTT.

This sequence joins TRBV30 and TRBJ1-4; weak D call: TRBD1 (5 bases). Germline V CDR1 and CDR2: GTSNPN, SVGIG (reference sequence). V gave up 3 bases and J gave up 9 bases, with 14 bases separating them. The CDR3 sequence is 13 residues long. This CDR3 is CAWRATGTQKLFF. The CDR3 DNA is TGTGCCTGGAGGGCCACGGGGACTCAAAAACTGTTTTTT.

On this clone itself: At the DNA level, this CDR3 is encoded by other sequences in the same sample as well. This chain links TRBV27 with TRBJ2-3, with 11 bases lining up with TRBD2. The trim removed 3 bases at V and 6 bases at J, leaving 5 bases unmatched. This CDR3 is 15 amino acids long. Per the germline V gene, CDR1 is MNHEY and CDR2 is SMNVEV (reference sequence). The DNA for the CDR3 is TGTGCCAGCAGTTTCCTAGCGGGGGGAGCGGATACGCAGTATTTT. Its translation: CASSFLAGGADTQYF.

The gene calls are TRBV6-5 and TRBJ2-5; possibly TRBD1 or TRBD2 for D (7 bases each). The length of the CDR3 is 16 residues. Germline-derived CDR1 and CDR2 are MNHEY and SVGAGI. V lost 4 bases to trimming and J lost 1 base, with 16 bases between them. CDR3 protein: CASSSQGGAIQETQYF. CDR3 DNA sequence: TGTGCCAGCAGTTCCCAGGGGGGGGCCATCCAAGAGACCCAGTACTTC.

The chain carries TRBV7-2 and TRBJ2-5; D unresolved. CDR1 SGHTA and CDR2 FQGNSA come from the germline V gene. Trimming left V 1 base short and J 1 base short, with 4 bases between. This CDR3 is built from 13 residues. The CDR3 spells CASSLGPQETQYF. The CDR3 DNA reads as TGTGCCAGCAGCTTAGGACCCCAAGAGACCCAGTACTTC.

The V call is TRBV18, the J call TRBJ2-2; TRBD2 aligns across 7 bases. This CDR3 has 16 amino acids. J was trimmed by 9 bases and V by 3 bases; bases with no gene match: 13. The germline gives CDR1 KGHSH, CDR2 LQKENI. The CDR3, as DNA: TGTGCCAGCTCACCGGAAGAGGGACTACCCGGGAGGGAGCTGTTTTTT. It translates to CASSPEEGLPGRELFF.

The genes are TRBV5-1 and TRBJ2-2; D is possibly TRBD2 (6 bases). Between the trimmed V and J ends, which lost 9 bases and 6 bases, there was a span of 12 bases. The CDR3 totals 12 residues. Germline loops: CDR1 SGHRS, CDR2 YFSETQ. In DNA form, the CDR3 reads TGCGCCACCGGGGCGGGGCCCGGGGAGCTGTTTTTT. It encodes CATGAGPGELFF. The complete variable domain, with remaining parts taken from reference TRBV5-1 and TRBJ2-2, reads KAGVTQTPRYLIKTRGQQVTLSCSPISGHRSVSWYQQTPGQGLQFLFEYFSETQRNKGNFPGRFSGRQFSNSRSEMNVSTLELGDSALYLCATGAGPGELFFGEGSRLTVL.

The gene calls are TRBV5-4 and TRBJ2-5; 8 positions agree with TRBD2. J lost 2 bases, V lost 2 bases, and 8 bases had no gene match. CDR3 length: 16 residues. Per the germline V gene, CDR1 is SGHNT and CDR2 is YYREEE (reference sequence). CDR3 protein: CASSFLAGSAQETQYF. The CDR3 DNA reads TGTGCCAGCAGCTTTTTAGCGGGATCAGCGCAAGAGACCCAGTACTTC.

The chain couples TRBV11-2 to TRBJ2-3; 15 bases are shared with TRBD2. The V and J ends lost 4 bases and 5 bases, in that order; junction bases with no gene match: 4. The V gene's germline CDR1 is SGHAT and CDR2 FQNNGV. This CDR3 spans 16 amino acids. CDR3 coding DNA: TGTGCCAGCAGCTACGGACTAGCGGGGGGGCAAGATACGCAGTATTTT. Its translation is CASSYGLAGGQDTQYF.

V gene TRBV18 combines with J gene TRBJ1-6, with D maybe TRBD1 (5 bases). The V end lost 3 bases, the J end lost 7 bases, and 10 bases lay between the germline ends. The CDR3 length is 14 residues. Germline loops: CDR1 KGHSH, CDR2 LQKENI. The DNA of the CDR3 is TGTGCCAGCTCACCGGAGACAGCCAATTCACCCCTCCACTTT. Protein product: CASSPETANSPLHF.

This clone was seen only a few times. The chain has TRBV29-1 and TRBJ1-1; D not certain. The V gene lost 7 bases and the J gene lost 0 bases, with 6 bases spanning the gap. The V gene's germline CDR1 is SQVTM and CDR2 ANQGSEA. This CDR3 is built from 11 residues. The CDR3, as DNA: TGCAGCGGGCTGATGAACACTGAAGCTTTCTTT. This sequence encodes CSGLMNTEAFF.

The chain joins TRBV5-1 to TRBJ2-2; 7 bases align to TRBD2. Germline V lookup: CDR1 SGHRS, CDR2 YFSETQ. The CDR3 is made up of 15 amino acids. With 3 bases clipped from V and 6 bases from J, the junction kept 8 bases outside the gene matches. CDR3 DNA sequence: TGCGCCAGCAGCTCCCAACTAGCGTCCGCCGGGGAGCTGTTTTTT. The encoded protein is CASSSQLASAGELFF.

The chain recombines TRBV2 with TRBJ1-1, with D perhaps TRBD1 (6 bases). V lost 7 bases and J lost 4, with 13 bases in between. The germline gives CDR1 SNHLY, CDR2 FYNNEI. The CDR3 length is 13 residues. CDR3 nucleotides: TGTGCCAGCAAGTCAGGGGTTGGCACTGAAGCTTTCTTT. Translation gives CASKSGVGTEAFF.

On this clone: This specimen includes other DNA sequences encoding the same CDR3. The chain couples TRBV5-1 to TRBJ2-5; 8 bases line up with TRBD2. Trimming at V came to 3 bases and at J to 4 bases, leaving 5 bases not matched to a gene. The CDR3 length is 14 residues. Germline V CDR1 and CDR2: SGHRS, YFSETQ. The CDR3 protein is CASSSGRGGETQYF. DNA of the CDR3: TGCGCCAGCAGCTCGGGACGGGGGGGAGAGACCCAGTACTTC.

The genes are TRBV9 and TRBJ2-5; D gene unclear. The CDR3 runs to 14 residues. Germline assignment: CDR1 SGDLS and CDR2 YYNGEE. V was clipped by 0 bases and J by 0 bases, with 6 bases between them. This CDR3 is CASSVAQNQETQYF. The CDR3 nucleotides are TGTGCCAGCAGCGTAGCTCAGAACCAAGAGACCCAGTACTTC.

The chain uses TRBV19 and TRBJ1-5, with a weak D call TRBD1 (5 bases). The CDR3 loop spans 15 amino acids. CDR1 is LNHDA, CDR2 SQIVND, per germline (reference sequence). V was shortened by 5 bases and J by 5 bases, with 16 bases between the two germline ends. In nucleotides, the CDR3 is TGTGCCAGTAGTCCCCCGGGGCAGGGAGATCAGCCCCAGCATTTT. Its translation is CASSPPGQGDQPQHF.

This chain joins TRBV30 and TRBJ1-2, with unresolved D. V gave up 5 bases and J gave up 8 bases, with 21 bases separating them. The CDR3 length is 14 residues. Germline V gives CDR1 GTSNPN, CDR2 SVGIG (reference sequence). DNA of the CDR3: TGTGCCTGGTCTACCTCCGGGAGCTTCAGGGGCTACACCTTC. Its protein product is CAWSTSGSFRGYTF.

The sample holds a few counts of this clone. The CDR3 DNA reads as TGTGCCAGCTCACCCGTCGCTAGCGGGAGGAACTCCTACGAGCAGTACTTC. Its protein is CASSPVASGRNSYEQYF. The chain is built from TRBV18 and TRBJ2-7; TRBD2 matches 11 bases. This CDR3 is built from 17 residues. V was pared by 3 bases and J by 0 bases, with 7 bases of the junction left unmatched. Germline assignment: CDR1 KGHSH and CDR2 LQKENI.